This is a list of T cell receptor beta chains from one sample in a study of blood T cell repertoires in COVID-19. Only in-frame clones appear in the TCRdb table, and some are missing; sequencing was by immunoSEQ multiplex PCR. The top ten clones hold roughly 9.1% of a sample with around 30,000 clones, approximately 92% of them seen once. Specimen: peripheral blood. The receptors derive from a man in his sixties with acute or convalescent COVID-19. Both conserved end residues are part of each CDR3. A D gene is named only where the DNA matches it firmly. Clone sizes are given selectively: once, few, many, or a class where the clone is expanded.

D gene	J gene	V gene	clone size	CDR3 protein	CDR3 DNA
TRBD1	TRBJ1-2	TRBV3-1/TRBV3-2	-	CASSQDDAVGQGHGYTF	TGTGCCAGCAGCCAAGACGATGCGGTGGGACAGGGACATGGCTACACCTTC
TRBD2	TRBJ2-5	TRBV19	once	CASSIAGGYQETQYF	TGTGCCAGTAGTATAGCGGGAGGGTACCAAGAGACCCAGTACTTC
-	TRBJ1-1	TRBV2	once	CASLQGVGNTEAFF	TGTGCCAGCCTACAGGGCGTTGGGAACACTGAAGCTTTCTTT
-	TRBJ2-5	TRBV5-1	-	CASSRGNQETQYF	TGCGCCAGCAGCCGAGGCAACCAAGAGACCCAGTACTTC
TRBD1	TRBJ1-2	TRBV27	-	CASSLVGTGDGYTF	TGTGCCAGCAGTTTAGTAGGGACAGGGGATGGCTACACCTTC
TRBD1	TRBJ1-5	TRBV19	-	CASSTGPGQGFYSNQPQHF	TGTGCCAGTAGTACGGGTCCGGGACAGGGATTTTATAGCAATCAGCCCCAGCATTTT
TRBD2	TRBJ2-1	TRBV28	-	CASRPAGSSYNEQFF	TGTGCCAGCAGGCCAGCGGGGAGCTCCTACAATGAGCAGTTCTTC
TRBD1	TRBJ1-3	TRBV10-3	-	CAISESAAGGGNTIYF	TGTGCCATCAGTGAGTCCGCCGCAGGGGGGGGAAACACCATATATTTT
TRBD1	TRBJ2-5	TRBV5-1	once	CASSQQGNQETQYF	TGCGCCAGCAGCCAACAGGGGAACCAAGAGACCCAGTACTTC
-	TRBJ1-1	TRBV29-1	-	CSVDSGYGVSTEAFF	TGCAGCGTTGACTCGGGGTATGGGGTGTCCACTGAAGCTTTCTTT
-	TRBJ2-7	TRBV19	-	CASSIVAGDYEQYF	TGTGCCAGTAGTATAGTGGCCGGGGACTACGAGCAGTACTTC
-	TRBJ1-1	TRBV11-2	-	CASSLDRGVNTEAFF	TGTGCCAGCAGCTTAGATCGGGGGGTGAACACTGAAGCTTTCTTT
-	TRBJ2-1	TRBV5-1	once	CASSLGGGSSYNEQFF	TGCGCCAGCAGCTTGGGCGGAGGGAGCTCCTACAATGAGCAGTTCTTC
-	TRBJ1-5	TRBV7-8	-	CASSQQELNNQPQHF	TGTGCCAGCAGCCAGCAGGAACTCAACAATCAGCCCCAGCATTTT
TRBD1	TRBJ2-1	TRBV28	-	CASSSPRTGGPNEQFF	TGTGCCAGCAGTTCCCCCCGGACAGGGGGCCCCAATGAGCAGTTCTTC
TRBD1	TRBJ1-1	TRBV5-4	-	CASSPGQGNTEAFF	TGTGCCAGCAGCCCTGGACAGGGTAACACTGAAGCTTTCTTT
TRBD1	TRBJ2-1	TRBV3-1/TRBV3-2	-	CASSRSDRSYNEQFF	TGTGCCAGCAGCCGATCGGACAGGTCCTACAATGAGCAGTTCTTC
-	TRBJ1-2	TRBV15	-	CATTPEWGGSITF	TGTGCCACCACCCCGGAATGGGGAGGGTCCATAACCTTC
-	TRBJ2-1	TRBV27	-	CASRELGGGNEQFF	TGTGCCAGCAGAGAACTGGGAGGGGGCAATGAGCAGTTCTTC
TRBD2	TRBJ2-1	TRBV5-4	-	CASSVSSGIYNEQFF	TGTGCCAGCAGCGTGTCTAGCGGGATATACAATGAGCAGTTCTTC
TRBD1	TRBJ1-2	TRBV3-1/TRBV3-2	-	CASSQAGTGGYGYTF	TGTGCCAGCAGCCAAGCGGGGACAGGGGGCTATGGCTACACCTTC
TRBD1	TRBJ2-5	TRBV6-6	-	CASSTGGWGETQYF	TGTGCCAGCAGCACAGGGGGCTGGGGAGAGACCCAGTACTTC
TRBD1	TRBJ2-7	TRBV19	-	CASSIGTVSSYEQYF	TGTGCCAGTAGTATCGGGACAGTTTCATCCTACGAGCAGTACTTC
-	TRBJ2-5	TRBV11-2	-	CASSLRQSDRETQYF	TGTGCCAGCAGCTTAAGACAGTCGGATAGGGAGACCCAGTACTTC
-	TRBJ2-7	TRBV7-6	-	CASRRGGGGGHEQYF	TGTGCCAGCCGCCGCGGCGGAGGGGGGGGGCACGAGCAGTACTTC
-	TRBJ1-1	TRBV29-1	few	CSVERGGTEAFF	TGCAGCGTTGAACGGGGGGGCACTGAAGCTTTCTTT
-	TRBJ1-2	TRBV27	-	CASSFTSGGYGYTF	TGTGCCAGCAGTTTTACATCGGGGGGCTATGGCTACACCTTC
-	TRBJ1-1	TRBV10-3	-	CAIGPDALTEAFF	TGTGCCATCGGGCCCGATGCCCTGACTGAAGCTTTCTTT
-	TRBJ1-2	TRBV7-9	-	CASSSTGRGTPYGYTF	TGTGCCAGCAGCTCCACTGGAAGGGGCACCCCTTATGGCTACACCTTC
TRBD1	TRBJ1-4	TRBV27	once	CASSKDRVNEKLFF	TGTGCCAGCAGTAAAGACAGGGTTAATGAAAAACTGTTTTTT
-	TRBJ2-5	TRBV12-3/TRBV12-4	-	CASSLYTQETQYF	TGTGCCAGCAGTTTATACACCCAAGAGACCCAGTACTTC
-	TRBJ1-1	TRBV11-2	-	CASSLEVRGTEAFF	TGTGCCAGCAGCTTAGAGGTGAGGGGGACTGAAGCTTTCTTT
TRBD2	TRBJ2-1	TRBV7-3	-	CASSLSVGLYNEQFF	TGTGCCAGCAGCTTATCAGTGGGACTATACAATGAGCAGTTCTTC
-	TRBJ2-3	TRBV10-1	-	CASSDPETDTQYF	TGCGCCAGCAGTGACCCGGAGACAGATACGCAGTATTTT
TRBD1	TRBJ1-2	TRBV11-2	once	CASSSYRDREIYGYTF	TGTGCCAGCAGCTCCTACCGGGACAGGGAAATCTATGGCTACACCTTC
-	TRBJ1-6	TRBV28	-	CASSPSSGNSPLHF	TGTGCCAGCAGTCCCTCTAGTGGTAATTCACCCCTCCACTTT
-	TRBJ2-1	TRBV11-3	-	CASSDTTMGEQFF	TGTGCCAGCAGTGATACTACAATGGGTGAGCAGTTCTTC
TRBD1	TRBJ1-5	TRBV2	medium-sized	CASSPLTGHGNQPQHF	TGTGCCAGCAGTCCCTTGACAGGGCACGGCAATCAGCCCCAGCATTTT
-	TRBJ1-2	TRBV14	few	CASSPPAGYGYTF	TGTGCCAGCAGCCCCCCGGCGGGCTATGGCTACACCTTC
-	TRBJ1-6	TRBV27	-	CASSLGQGGSPLHF	TGTGCCAGCAGTTTAGGGCAGGGAGGTTCACCCCTCCACTTT
-	TRBJ1-3	TRBV18	-	CASSPDSRSGNTIYF	TGTGCCAGCTCACCGGACAGCCGATCTGGAAACACCATATATTTT
-	TRBJ1-4	TRBV7-2	-	CASSPGQRFTEKLFF	TGTGCCAGCAGCCCGGGACAACGATTTACCGAAAAACTGTTTTTT
TRBD1	TRBJ1-2	TRBV18	once	CASSRDRDYGYTF	TGTGCCAGCTCACGAGACAGGGACTATGGCTACACCTTC
TRBD1	TRBJ1-1	TRBV5-1	-	CASSVGGPNEAFF	TGCGCCAGCAGCGTAGGGGGCCCCAATGAAGCTTTCTTT
-	TRBJ1-1	TRBV5-1	-	CASSATVGGEAFF	TGCGCCAGCAGCGCGACAGTTGGCGGTGAAGCTTTCTTT
-	TRBJ1-1	TRBV25-1	-	CASSPGVKTEAFF	TGTGCCAGCAGCCCGGGGGTAAAGACTGAAGCTTTCTTT
TRBD1	TRBJ1-2	TRBV6-4	-	CASSDSTGTAGYTF	TGTGCCAGCAGTGACTCGACAGGGACGGCCGGCTACACCTTC
-	TRBJ1-1	TRBV5-1	-	CASRTFLGETEAFF	TGCGCCAGCAGGACGTTCCTAGGGGAAACTGAAGCTTTCTTT
TRBD2	TRBJ2-3	TRBV4-2	-	CASSLGTSGGAGTDTQYF	TGTGCCAGCAGCCTGGGGACTAGCGGGGGGGCGGGCACAGATACGCAGTATTTT
TRBD2	TRBJ2-1	TRBV4-1	-	CASSLNSGGRYEQFF	TGCGCCAGCAGCCTAAATAGCGGGGGGAGATATGAGCAGTTCTTC
-	TRBJ1-2	TRBV10-1	-	CASSEGTYGYTF	TGCGCCAGCAGTGAGGGGACTTATGGCTACACCTTC
TRBD2	TRBJ2-7	TRBV19	-	CASSISSGGREQYF	TGTGCCAGTAGTATTTCTAGCGGGGGACGCGAGCAGTACTTC
-	TRBJ1-2	TRBV21-1	few	CASSGIAGGSPYGYTF	TGTGCCAGCAGCGGGATTGCAGGGGGCTCTCCCTATGGCTACACCTTC
TRBD1	TRBJ2-2	TRBV6-5	-	CASSEDRETGELFF	TGTGCCAGCAGCGAGGACAGGGAAACCGGGGAGCTGTTTTTT
-	TRBJ2-1	TRBV28	-	CASSPIDPQGSNEQFF	TGTGCCAGCAGCCCTATTGACCCCCAGGGCTCGAATGAGCAGTTCTTC